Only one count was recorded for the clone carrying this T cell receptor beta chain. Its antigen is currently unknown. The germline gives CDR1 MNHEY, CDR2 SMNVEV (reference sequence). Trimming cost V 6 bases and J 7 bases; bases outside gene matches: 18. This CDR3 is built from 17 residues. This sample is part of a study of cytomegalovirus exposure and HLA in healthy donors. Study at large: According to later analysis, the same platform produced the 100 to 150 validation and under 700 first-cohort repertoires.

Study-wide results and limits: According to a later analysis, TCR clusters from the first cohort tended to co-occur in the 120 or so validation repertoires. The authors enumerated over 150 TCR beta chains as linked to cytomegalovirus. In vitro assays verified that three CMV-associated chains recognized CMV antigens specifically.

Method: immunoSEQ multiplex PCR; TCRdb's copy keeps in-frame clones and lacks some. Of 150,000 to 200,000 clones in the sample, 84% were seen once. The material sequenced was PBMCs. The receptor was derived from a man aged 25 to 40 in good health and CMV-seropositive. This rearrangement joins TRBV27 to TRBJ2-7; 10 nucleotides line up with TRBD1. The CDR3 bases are TGTGCCAGCAGCCGAACTATCGTACCGGGACAGGGGCAAGAGCAGTACTTC. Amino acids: CASSRTIVPGQGQEQYF.